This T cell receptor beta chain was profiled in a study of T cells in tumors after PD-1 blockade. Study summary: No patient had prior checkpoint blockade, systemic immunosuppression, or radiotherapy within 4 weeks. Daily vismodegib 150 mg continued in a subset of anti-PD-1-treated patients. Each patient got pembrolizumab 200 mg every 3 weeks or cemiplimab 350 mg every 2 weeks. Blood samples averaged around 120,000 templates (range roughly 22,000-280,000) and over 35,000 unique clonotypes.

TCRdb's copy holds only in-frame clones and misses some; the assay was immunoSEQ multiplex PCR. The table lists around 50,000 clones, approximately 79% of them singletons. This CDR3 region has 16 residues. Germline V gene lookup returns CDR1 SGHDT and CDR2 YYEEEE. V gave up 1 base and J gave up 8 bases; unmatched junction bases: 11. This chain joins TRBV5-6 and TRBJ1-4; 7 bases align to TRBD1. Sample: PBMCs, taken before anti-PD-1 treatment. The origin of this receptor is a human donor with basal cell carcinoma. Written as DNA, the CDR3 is TGTGCCAGCAGCTTGACCTACGTGACAGGGACGGAAAAACTGTTTTTT. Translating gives CASSLTYVTGTEKLFF.